This T cell receptor beta chain originates from a study of T cell responses to AZD1222 COVID-19 vaccine. This clone was counted a few times. Some clones are missing from TCRdb's copy, which holds only in-frame ones; the method was immunoSEQ multiplex PCR. The sample carries roughly 140,000 clones, approximately 88% recorded once. This TCR came from an adult in good health. The sample in question was peripheral blood, obtained on day 0 of MenACWY control vaccination.

CDR3 in amino acids: CASSRDRAGNQPQHF. The CDR3 DNA reads as TGTGCCAGCAGCCGGGACAGGGCGGGCAATCAGCCCCAGCATTTT. V gene TRBV7-2 combines with J gene TRBJ1-5, with 9 bases identical to TRBD1. Per the germline V gene, CDR1 is SGHTA and CDR2 is FQGNSA. The CDR3 covers 15 residues. V gave up 5 bases and J gave up 2 bases; unmatched junction bases: 4.